Presented here are 29 T cell receptor beta chains from one specimen sequenced in a study of blood T cell repertoires in COVID-19. Repertoires were generated with immunoSEQ multiplex PCR, while TCRdb's copy carries only in-frame clones and drops some. Among around 150,000 clones, just under 95% were seen once, and the ten largest hold approximately 4.6%. Sequenced: peripheral blood. The origin of the receptors is a woman between 50 and 59 years old with acute or convalescent COVID-19.

This CDR3 is CAIRNGIIGNTEAFF. CDR3 nucleotide sequence: TGTGCCATCAGGAACGGGATTATTGGGAACACTGAAGCTTTCTTT. The gene calls are TRBV10-3 and TRBJ1-1; D call uncertain. V lost 6 bases and J 1 base, leaving 15 bases between the germline ends. CDR1 and CDR2 (germline): ENHRY, SYGVKD. The CDR3 has 15 amino acids.

The V call is TRBV10-3, the J call TRBJ2-1, with D unresolved. V lost 3 bases to trimming and J lost 15 bases, with 15 bases between them. CDR3 length: 12 amino acids. Germline CDR1 ENHRY, CDR2 SYGVKD. For the CDR3, the DNA is TGTGCCATCAGTGAACCACGACCGTGCGGGTTCTTC. Residues: CAISEPRPCGFF.

The chain is built from TRBV3-1 (or the pseudogene TRBV3-2) and TRBJ1-3; unclear D gene. Trimming stripped 0 bases from V and 4 bases from J, with 10 bases between. The germline V gene has CDR1 LGHDT and CDR2 YNNKEL (reference sequence). The length of the CDR3 is 15 residues. This CDR3 reads CASSQDAGTGNTIYF. CDR3 bases: TGTGCCAGCAGCCAAGATGCAGGCACCGGAAACACCATATATTTT.

The V and J genes are TRBV30 and TRBJ1-5; D possibly corresponds to TRBD1 (6 bases). The V end was cut by 2 bases, the J end by 8 bases, with 13 bases between. The CDR3 consists of 13 residues. The germline V gene has CDR1 GTSNPN and CDR2 SVGIG (reference sequence). The CDR3, as DNA: TGTGCCTGGAGTTCACAGGGCGTGGAGCCCCAGCATTTT. Translated: CAWSSQGVEPQHF.

This chain connects TRBV15 to TRBJ1-6, with 7 bases that match TRBD1. V gave up 6 bases and J gave up 10 bases; unmatched junction bases: 12. The V gene's germline CDR1 is LNHNV and CDR2 YYDKDF (reference sequence). The CDR3 consists of 15 residues. The CDR3 loop is CATRDPRQGASPLHF. CDR3 DNA: TGTGCCACCAGGGATCCCCGACAGGGAGCCTCACCCCTCCACTTT.

This clone occurred a few times. V usage is TRBV4-1 and J usage is TRBJ2-7; TRBD2 matches 7 bases. CDR3 size: 14 residues. The germline CDR1 and CDR2 sequences are MGHRA and YSYEKL. Unmatched junction bases numbered 8, after V lost 4 bases and J lost 5 bases. The CDR3 nucleotides read TGCGCCAGCAGCCCTACCGGGACTATTGACGAGCAGTACTTC. The encoded protein is CASSPTGTIDEQYF.

This sequence joins TRBV3-1 (or the pseudogene TRBV3-2) and TRBJ1-1; 7 bases map to TRBD1. V trimming: 4 bases; J trimming: 4 bases; junction bases outside the gene matches: 6. There are 14 residues in the CDR3. The germline V gene has CDR1 LGHDT and CDR2 YNNKEL (reference sequence). The CDR3 protein is CASSLGQETTEAFF. CDR3 nucleotides: TGTGCCAGCAGCCTAGGACAGGAAACCACTGAAGCTTTCTTT.

In the case of this clone: Additional DNA sequences in this sample encode the identical CDR3. The CDR3: CASSFAGNTEAFF. In DNA form, the CDR3 reads TGTGCCAGCAGTTTTGCGGGGAACACTGAAGCTTTCTTT. The chain recombines TRBV12-3 or TRBV12-4 with TRBJ1-1; D is unresolved. V was shortened by 3 bases and J by 1 base, with 6 bases between the two germline ends. CDR3 length equals 13 residues.

The V and J genes are TRBV7-2 and TRBJ1-4; no clear D gene. This CDR3 comprises 15 residues. Trimming removed 6 bases from V and 8 bases from J, with 19 bases in between. Germline V gives CDR1 SGHTA, CDR2 FQGNSA. The CDR3 region is CASRRDRSSGEKLFF. In DNA, the CDR3 is TGTGCCAGCAGACGAGACCGATCAAGCGGAGAAAAACTGTTTTTT.

The chain uses TRBV29-1 and TRBJ1-2, with no clear D. The CDR3 contains 10 residues. Germline assignment: CDR1 SQVTM and CDR2 ANQGSEA. The V and J ends lost 5 bases and 8 bases respectively, with 9 bases between them. The CDR3 DNA reads TGCAGCGTTTACAGTGACGGCTACACCTTC. Amino acids: CSVYSDGYTF.

DNA for the CDR3: TGTGCCAGCAGTTACAAGGCGGGTCCCGGCGGGGAGCTGTTTTTT. As protein: CASSYKAGPGGELFF. The V call is TRBV6-5, the J call TRBJ2-2, with D perhaps matching TRBD2 (5 bases). Germline-derived CDR1 and CDR2 are MNHEY and SVGAGI. V was trimmed by 2 bases and J by 7 bases, leaving 14 bases between them. The CDR3 extends over 15 amino acids.

V is TRBV19 and J is TRBJ1-2, with 9 bases aligning to TRBD1. This CDR3 is 15 amino acids long. The V and J ends lost 4 bases and 7 bases, in that order; junction bases with no gene match: 10. Looked up from germline, CDR1 is LNHDA and CDR2 is SQIVND (reference sequence). CDR3 protein: CASSTNPGQGVGYTF. The CDR3 nucleotides read TGTGCCAGTAGTACCAATCCGGGACAGGGAGTTGGCTACACCTTC.

The chain is built from TRBV5-1 and TRBJ1-2; TRBD1 is a possible D gene (5 bases). The CDR3 loop spans 11 amino acids. Germline lookup yields CDR1 SGHRS and CDR2 YFSETQ. V was shortened by 3 bases and J by 8 bases, with 8 bases between the two germline ends. For the CDR3, the DNA is TGCGCCAGCAGCTGGGGGGAAGGCTACACCTTC. Translated, it gives CASSWGEGYTF.

The rearrangement links TRBV7-8 to TRBJ1-5; D is perhaps TRBD1 (6 bases). The germline V gene has CDR1 SGHVS and CDR2 FQNEAQ. The germline V and J ends were trimmed by 5 bases and 7 bases, with 18 bases remaining between them. The CDR3 is made up of 15 amino acids. The CDR3 nucleotides read TGTGCCAGCAGCGGACGACAGGATGGGGACCAGCCCCAGCATTTT. This codes for CASSGRQDGDQPQHF.

The V gene is TRBV7-2, the J gene TRBJ2-7, with a weak D call TRBD1 (5 bases). Germline CDR1 SGHTA, CDR2 FQGNSA. The CDR3 loop spans 16 amino acids. V lost 2 bases and J 5 bases, leaving 19 bases between the germline ends. CDR3 residues: CASSLRSLGPEDEQYF. CDR3 bases: TGTGCCAGCAGCTTACGCTCCCTGGGGCCTGAGGACGAGCAGTACTTC.

This sequence joins TRBV6-1 and TRBJ2-1; 10 nucleotides line up with TRBD2. The trim removed 2 bases at V and 1 base at J, leaving 11 bases unmatched. Germline CDR1 and CDR2: MNHNS and SASEGT. CDR3 length: 19 residues. CDR3 sequence: CASSETVWSGGASYNEQFF. The CDR3 region has the DNA TGTGCCAGCAGTGAAACCGTTTGGAGCGGGGGGGCGTCCTACAATGAGCAGTTCTTC.

The rearrangement links TRBV15 to TRBJ1-1; D uncertain. This CDR3 has 13 amino acids. V was cut by 8 bases and J by 3 bases, with 13 bases left in between. The germline CDR1 and CDR2 sequences are LNHNV and YYDKDF (reference sequence). CDR3 protein: CATGEGRYTEAFF. Written as DNA, the CDR3 is TGTGCCACCGGGGAGGGCAGATACACTGAAGCTTTCTTT.

The chain couples TRBV7-2 to TRBJ1-1; the match to TRBD1 covers 7 bases. CDR1 SGHTA and CDR2 FQGNSA come from the germline V gene. CDR3 length: 16 amino acids. Trimming cost V 2 bases and J 4 bases; bases outside gene matches: 10. CDR3: CASSLRDSGYLTEAFF. The CDR3 DNA follows: TGTGCCAGCAGCTTAAGGGACAGCGGTTATCTCACTGAAGCTTTCTTT.

The gene calls are TRBV12-3 or TRBV12-4 and TRBJ2-1; D is ambiguous. The CDR3 has 11 amino acids. V lost 5 bases and J 8 bases, leaving 7 bases between the germline ends. The CDR3 protein is CASSVLYEQFF. Here the CDR3 DNA reads TGTGCCAGCAGTGTCCTTTATGAGCAGTTCTTC.

The V call is TRBV19, the J call TRBJ1-5; 7 positions match TRBD1. The CDR3 loop spans 16 amino acids. J was trimmed by 1 base and V by 4 bases; bases with no gene match: 7. Germline V gene data show CDR1 as LNHDA and CDR2 as SQIVND (reference sequence). Written as DNA, the CDR3 is TGTGCCAGTAGTACATCCGGGACAGACAGCAATCAGCCCCAGCATTTT. This encodes CASSTSGTDSNQPQHF.

V and J are TRBV28 and TRBJ1-2; D is perhaps TRBD1 (5 bases). This CDR3 is built from 15 residues. The V and J ends lost 0 bases and 1 base respectively, with 9 bases between them. Germline loops: CDR1 MDHEN, CDR2 SYDVKM. The CDR3 DNA follows: TGTGCCAGCAGTTTATGGGGGGACTTTAACTATGGCTACACCTTC. This codes for CASSLWGDFNYGYTF.

The gene calls are TRBV5-1 and TRBJ2-5; 11 nucleotides agree with TRBD2. V lost 4 bases and J lost 4; bases outside the gene matches: 3. The CDR3 is made up of 14 amino acids. The V gene's germline CDR1 is SGHRS and CDR2 YFSETQ. CDR3 residues: CASSAGLAAETQYF. CDR3 nucleotide sequence: TGCGCCAGCAGCGCGGGACTAGCGGCAGAGACCCAGTACTTC.

The chain joins TRBV6-6 to TRBJ2-7; 7 bases align to TRBD2. Germline CDR1 MNHNY, CDR2 SVGAGI (reference sequence). This CDR3 is built from 15 residues. J lost 4 bases, V lost 6 bases, and 12 bases had no gene match. The CDR3 loop reads CASRASGGSWYEQYF. CDR3 coding DNA: TGTGCCAGCAGAGCGTCGGGCGGGAGTTGGTACGAGCAGTACTTC.

This clone has just one count. The rearrangement joins TRBV7-2 to TRBJ2-5, with TRBD1 matching over 12 bases. V shed 1 base, J shed 5 bases, and the junction held 5 bases outside the gene matches. Germline loops: CDR1 SGHTA, CDR2 FQGNSA. The CDR3 is 16 residues long. The CDR3 nucleotides are TGTGCCAGCAGCTTAGTGGGACAGGGGGCCCTGGAGACCCAGTACTTC. Its protein product is CASSLVGQGALETQYF. Full variable domain (missing parts from reference TRBV7-2 and TRBJ2-5): GAGVSQSPSNKVTEKGKDVELRCDPISGHTALYWYRQSLGQGLEFLIYFQGNSAPDKSGLPSDRFSAERTGGSVSTLTIQRTQQEDSAVYLCASSLVGQGALETQYFGPGTRLLVL.

The CDR3 spells CASSFGGAQGTETQYF. The DNA for the CDR3 is TGTGCCAGCAGCTTTGGGGGGGCGCAAGGGACAGAGACCCAGTACTTC. V and J are TRBV11-3 and TRBJ2-5; tentatively, D is TRBD2 (7 bases). The V end lost 3 bases, the J end lost 4 bases, and 18 bases lay between the germline ends. CDR1 SGHNT and CDR2 YENEEA come from the germline V gene. This CDR3 has 16 amino acids.

V and J are TRBV7-8 and TRBJ1-3, with a weak D call TRBD1 (5 bases). Germline-derived CDR1 and CDR2 are SGHVS and FQNEAQ. This CDR3 spans 13 amino acids. With 2 bases removed from V and 6 bases from J, the gap between germline ends came to 8 bases. CDR3 bases: TGTGCCAGCAGCTTAAGACAGTTAAACACCATATATTTT. This encodes CASSLRQLNTIYF. The entire variable domain, with the rest obtained from reference TRBV7-8 and TRBJ1-3, is as follows: GAGVSQSPRYKVAKRGQDVALRCDPISGHVSLFWYQQALGQGPEFLTYFQNEAQLDKSGLPSDRFFAERPEGSVSTLKIQRTQQEDSAVYLCASSLRQLNTIYFGEGSWLTVV.

The chain carries TRBV30 and TRBJ1-4; D remains unclear. The CDR3 totals 14 residues. CDR1 is GTSNPN, CDR2 SVGIG, per germline (reference sequence). Between the trimmed V and J ends, which lost 2 bases and 3 bases, there was a span of 10 bases. The CDR3 nucleotides read TGTGCCTGGAGTTCAGTTTATTCTAATGAAAAACTGTTTTTT. It is translated as CAWSSVYSNEKLFF.

The V gene is TRBV7-8, the J gene TRBJ1-1; possible D gene TRBD1, 6 bases. V was pared by 1 base and J by 6 bases, with 12 bases between. Per germline, CDR1 SGHVS and CDR2 FQNEAQ. The CDR3 runs 14 residues. CDR3 coding DNA: TGTGCCAGCAGCTTAGGCAGGGGTTGGGCTGAAGCTTTCTTT. Protein: CASSLGRGWAEAFF. The full variable domain, with the rest looked up from reference TRBV7-8 and TRBJ1-1, is GAGVSQSPRYKVAKRGQDVALRCDPISGHVSLFWYQQALGQGPEFLTYFQNEAQLDKSGLPSDRFFAERPEGSVSTLKIQRTQQEDSAVYLCASSLGRGWAEAFFGQGTRLTVV.

The chain joins TRBV2 to TRBJ1-3, with 8 bases lining up with TRBD1. The CDR3 totals 14 residues. The junction had 1 base not matched to a gene; V was cut back by 6 bases and J by 0 bases. The germline V gene has CDR1 SNHLY and CDR2 FYNNEI. The CDR3 loop is CASRGTGSGNTIYF. The CDR3 nucleotides are TGTGCCAGCAGGGGGACAGGCTCTGGAAACACCATATATTTT. Looking up the rest from reference TRBV2 and TRBJ1-3 gives the full variable domain: EPEVTQTPSHQVTQMGQEVILRCVPISNHLYFYWYRQILGQKVEFLVSFYNNEISEKSEIFDDQFSVERPDGSNFTLKIRSTKLEDSAMYFCASRGTGSGNTIYFGEGSWLTVV.